This is a list of T cell receptor beta chains from one sample in a study of cytotoxic CD8 clonotypes in ibrutinib-treated CLL. Some clones are missing from TCRdb's copy, which holds only in-frame ones; the method was immunoSEQ multiplex PCR. The table lists a few hundred thousand clones, just under 80% of them singletons. Sequenced here: PBMCs, sampled before ibrutinib treatment. These receptors were taken from a human donor with chronic lymphocytic leukemia. Both conserved end residues are part of each CDR3. D genes are given only for firm matches. Expanded clones are given a class, and other clones once, few, many or no size at all.

TRBJ2-7,NA,TRBV19,NA,TGTGCCAGTATCAGCCCCAACTACGAGCAGTACTTC,CASISPNYEQYF
TRBJ2-7,NA,TRBV9,NA,TGTGCCAGCAGCGGAGGGGGGCAGGGGTACGAGCAGTACTTC,CASSGGGQGYEQYF
TRBJ1-2,TRBD1,TRBV7-9,NA,TGTGCCAGCAGCTCCTCGACAGGGGTCGTGGGATACACCTTC,CASSSSTGVVGYTF
TRBJ2-1,TRBD2,TRBV29-1,few,TGCAGCGTTGAACCCAGCGGGATCGGCAATGAGCAGTTCTTC,CSVEPSGIGNEQFF
TRBJ1-1,NA,TRBV18,NA,TGTGCCAGCTCACCACCTTACCGCTACACTGAAGCTTTCTTT,CASSPPYRYTEAFF
TRBJ2-3,TRBD2,TRBV5-4,NA,TGTGCCAGCAGCTCCCTGGGCGGGAGAACAGATACGCAGTATTTT,CASSSLGGRTDTQYF
TRBJ2-5,NA,TRBV20-1,NA,TGCAGTGCTAGACAGAAGGAGACCCAGTACTTC,CSARQKETQYF
TRBJ1-1,TRBD1,TRBV18,NA,TGTGCCAGCTCACAAGGACAGGGGTTGGTGGAAGCTTTCTTT,CASSQGQGLVEAFF
TRBJ2-3,TRBD2,TRBV28,NA,TGTGCCAGCAGTTTATCCCTAGCGGTTACGCAGTATTTT,CASSLSLAVTQYF
TRBJ1-5,NA,TRBV5-1,NA,TGCGCCAGCAGCCCCGTACAGGGTCAGCCCCAGCATTTT,CASSPVQGQPQHF
TRBJ2-1,TRBD2,TRBV6-1,NA,TGTGCCAGCAGTGAGGGGATACTAGCGGGAGCGTTTGATGAGCAGTTCTTC,CASSEGILAGAFDEQFF
TRBJ2-2,NA,TRBV4-1,once,TGCGCCAGCAGCCAAGAAGAGAACACCGGGGAGCTGTTTTTT,CASSQEENTGELFF
TRBJ2-7,NA,TRBV5-8,NA,TGTGCCAGCAGCTTATCTAGATCCGCCTCCTACGAGCAGTACTTC,CASSLSRSASYEQYF
TRBJ2-3,NA,TRBV7-9,few,TGTGCCAGCAGCATAGGGGGTTGGGACACAGATACGCAGTATTTT,CASSIGGWDTDTQYF
TRBJ1-3,NA,TRBV7-9,NA,TGTGCCAGCAGCTTGGGTGGCTCTGGAAACACCATATATTTT,CASSLGGSGNTIYF
TRBJ2-1,NA,TRBV14,NA,TGTGCCAGCAGCCTAAGCTATGAGCAGTTCTTC,CASSLSYEQFF
TRBJ1-1,NA,TRBV4-2,NA,TGTGCCAGCAGCCGATTCGACAGCCCGAACACTGAAGCTTTCTTT,CASSRFDSPNTEAFF
TRBJ1-1,NA,TRBV13,NA,TGTGCCAGCAGCTCTCGACCCACAGGTACCGGGGGAACTGAAGCTTTCTTT,CASSSRPTGTGGTEAFF
TRBJ2-3,NA,TRBV4-3,NA,TGCGCCAGCAGCCAAGGACTAGTTTTGGGATTCGATACGCAGTATTTT,CASSQGLVLGFDTQYF
TRBJ1-3,NA,TRBV30,NA,TGTGCCTGGAGCTCATTGACAGAAGCTCGTCTAAAGGTCTCTGGAAACACCATATATTTT,CAWSSLTEARLKVSGNTIYF
TRBJ2-5,NA,TRBV5-1,NA,TGCGCCAGCAGCTTGGCCACAGGCCGACAAGAGACCCAGTACTTC,CASSLATGRQETQYF
TRBJ2-1,NA,TRBV7-3,NA,TGTGCCAGCAGCTTAAATTGGGACTTCTACAATGAGCAGTTCTTC,CASSLNWDFYNEQFF
TRBJ2-7,TRBD1,TRBV27,NA,TGTGCCAGCAGTGCCACAGGGGTGGGAAGCTACGAGCAGTACTTC,CASSATGVGSYEQYF
TRBJ1-6,NA,TRBV25-1,NA,TGTGCCAGCTCCCCGGTAGGAGGGGCCCTCCACTTT,CASSPVGGALHF
TRBJ2-7,TRBD2,TRBV11-2,NA,TGTGCCAGCAGACTAACCCGACTAGCGGAGTCCTACGAGCAGTACTTC,CASRLTRLAESYEQYF
TRBJ2-2,NA,TRBV27,few,TGTGCCAGCCAGGGCACCGGGGAGCTGTTTTTT,CASQGTGELFF
TRBJ1-1,NA,TRBV4-3,NA,TGCGCCAGCAGCCAAGAGCAGTTTGGCACTGAAGCTTTCTTT,CASSQEQFGTEAFF
TRBJ2-7,TRBD2,TRBV19,NA,TGTGCCAGTAGTAATAGCGGGGGGGCCTACGAGCAGTACTTC,CASSNSGGAYEQYF
TRBJ1-2,NA,TRBV5-5,NA,TGTGCCAGCAGCTTGGATGGGTGGTATGGCTACACCTTC,CASSLDGWYGYTF
TRBJ2-3,TRBD2,TRBV7-2,NA,TGTGCCAGCAGCCTCGCTAGCGGGAGGATTCAAGATACGCAGTATTTT,CASSLASGRIQDTQYF
TRBJ2-1,NA,TRBV7-9,NA,TGTGCCAGCAGCTTAGCGTTAGGAGTGGAGCAGTTCTTC,CASSLALGVEQFF
TRBJ1-1,NA,TRBV6-1,NA,TGTGCCAGCAGTGATGATAGCCCCCGAGGTCTGAACCCGAACACTGAAGCTTTCTTT,CASSDDSPRGLNPNTEAFF
TRBJ2-3,TRBD2,TRBV7-2,NA,TGTGCCAGCAGCTTAGGCCTAGCGGTCACAGATACGCAGTATTTT,CASSLGLAVTDTQYF
TRBJ2-7,NA,TRBV10-3,few,TGTGCCATCAGTGAGGATAGGGGCTACGAGCAGTACTTC,CAISEDRGYEQYF
TRBJ2-3,TRBD1,TRBV7-2,NA,TGTGCCAGCAGCTTATCGGGACAGGGCACAGATACGCAGTATTTT,CASSLSGQGTDTQYF
TRBJ1-1,NA,TRBV5-1,NA,TGCGCCAGCAGCCCGGTGGCAGGGAGCGAAGCTTTCTTT,CASSPVAGSEAFF
TRBJ1-1,NA,TRBV7-9,once,TGTGCCAGCAGAAAGGGGGTCGGGAACACTGAAGCTTTCTTT,CASRKGVGNTEAFF
TRBJ2-3,TRBD2,TRBV5-4,NA,TGTGCCAGCAGCAAGGGAGCGGGAGGGGGAGATACGCAGTATTTT,CASSKGAGGGDTQYF
TRBJ1-1,TRBD1,TRBV28,NA,TGTGCCAGCAGACGTTCGGGACAGGGGTGGACTGAAGCTTTCTTT,CASRRSGQGWTEAFF
TRBJ2-7,NA,TRBV2,NA,TGTGCCAGTCCCCGGAACCAATCCATCTACGAGCAGTACTTC,CASPRNQSIYEQYF
TRBJ1-1,NA,TRBV2,few,TGTGCCAGCAAGGCGAACACTGAAGCTTTCTTT,CASKANTEAFF
TRBJ2-7,TRBD1,TRBV29-1,NA,TGCAGCGTTGGGCCAGGGGGCCACGAGCAGTACTTC,CSVGPGGHEQYF
TRBJ1-1,NA,TRBV5-4,NA,TGTGCCAGCAGCTTTGGGGGAAACACTGAAGCTTTCTTT,CASSFGGNTEAFF
TRBJ2-3,NA,TRBV27,NA,TGTGCCAGCAGTCGGCTAGCGAGCACAGATACGCAGTATTTT,CASSRLASTDTQYF
TRBJ2-6,NA,TRBV19,NA,TGTGCCAGTAGTAGATCCGGGGCCAACGTCCTGACTTTC,CASSRSGANVLTF
TRBJ2-3,TRBD2,TRBV4-2,NA,TGTGCCAGCAGCCAAACCTTTCTAGCGGGTACAGATACGCAGTATTTT,CASSQTFLAGTDTQYF
TRBJ2-7,NA,TRBV7-6,NA,TGTGCCAGCAGCTTAGACCAGTCAGTTCCGGGACTCCGGGACTACGAGCAGTACTTC,CASSLDQSVPGLRDYEQYF
TRBJ2-3,TRBD2,TRBV27,NA,TGTGCCAGCAGTTCTAAACCACCGGGACTAGCGGGAGAGGGGACAGATACGCAGTATTTT,CASSSKPPGLAGEGTDTQYF
TRBJ2-7,TRBD2,TRBV19,NA,TGTGCCAGTAGTCTTCTAGCGGGAGGCGTCGAGCAGTACTTC,CASSLLAGGVEQYF
TRBJ2-7,NA,TRBV28,few,TGTGCCAGCAGCTCGATCCAGGGAGTCTACGAGCAGTACTTC,CASSSIQGVYEQYF